This record concerns one T cell receptor beta chain sequence. The antigen is undetermined. TCRdb's copy holds only in-frame clones and misses some; the assay was immunoSEQ multiplex PCR. The sample holds 75,000 to 90,000 clones, approximately 97% seen once. This sample stems from a study of human thymus T cells. Overall study results and limits: Thymic and blood repertoires appeared to carry a bias in their V and J gene usage. Overlap was high between thymic repertoires from unrelated individuals, as reported in related research.

Corrective heart surgery yielded resections, and these provided the thymus tissue. The sample taken for sequencing was thymus tissue. The sequence was collected from a boy under two years old with a congenital heart defect but otherwise immunologically healthy.

The CDR3 DNA follows: TGTGCCTGGAAGGGGTTCTTAGCGGGCACTGAAGCTTTCTTT. Translated: CAWKGFLAGTEAFF. The chain joins TRBV30 to TRBJ1-1; maybe TRBD1 (5 bases). This CDR3 is built from 14 residues. Germline-derived CDR1 and CDR2 are GTSNPN and SVGIG (reference sequence). V was cut by 4 bases and J by 4 bases, with 16 bases left in between. Drawing the rest from reference TRBV30 and TRBJ1-1, the complete variable domain is SQTIHQWPATLVQPVGSPLSLECTVEGTSNPNLYWYRQAAGRGLQLLFYSVGIGQISSEVPQNLSASRPQDRQFILSSKKLLLSDSGFYLCAWKGFLAGTEAFFGQGTRLTVV.